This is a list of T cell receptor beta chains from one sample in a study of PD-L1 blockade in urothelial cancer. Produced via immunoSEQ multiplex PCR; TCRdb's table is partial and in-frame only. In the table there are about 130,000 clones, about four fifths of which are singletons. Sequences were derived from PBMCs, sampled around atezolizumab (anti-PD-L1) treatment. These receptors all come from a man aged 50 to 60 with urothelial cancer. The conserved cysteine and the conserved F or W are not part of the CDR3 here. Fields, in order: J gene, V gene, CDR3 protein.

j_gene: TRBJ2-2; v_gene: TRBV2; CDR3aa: ASARGSITGELF
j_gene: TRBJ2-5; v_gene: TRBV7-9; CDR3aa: ASSGAGEEETQY
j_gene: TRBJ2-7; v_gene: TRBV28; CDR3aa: ASSQGTVLYEQY
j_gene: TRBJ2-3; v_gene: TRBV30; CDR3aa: AWSVLAGEGTDTQY
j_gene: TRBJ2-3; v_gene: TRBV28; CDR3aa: ASKLGGATDTQY
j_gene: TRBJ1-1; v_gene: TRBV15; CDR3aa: ATSSWAQGGAF
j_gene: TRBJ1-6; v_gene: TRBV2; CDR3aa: ASSGQGRMSSYNSPLH
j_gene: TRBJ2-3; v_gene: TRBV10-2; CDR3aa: ASMGQETDTQY
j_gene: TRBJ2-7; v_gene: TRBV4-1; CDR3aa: ASSQGLAGLYEQY
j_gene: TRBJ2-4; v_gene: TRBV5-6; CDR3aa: ASSLAILAAKNIQY
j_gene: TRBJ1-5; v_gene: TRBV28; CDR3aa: ASSSGGSNQPQH
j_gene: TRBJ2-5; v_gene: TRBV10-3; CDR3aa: AISGGGLETQY
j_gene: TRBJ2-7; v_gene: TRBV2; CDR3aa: ASREDRGLDEQY
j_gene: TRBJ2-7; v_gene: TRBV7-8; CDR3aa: ASSLELAGGFEQY
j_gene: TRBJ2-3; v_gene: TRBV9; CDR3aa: ASTLAVASTDTQY
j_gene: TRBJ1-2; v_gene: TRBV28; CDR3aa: ASSRLWGDYGYT
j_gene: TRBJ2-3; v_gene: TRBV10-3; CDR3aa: AIRRLPGQGRPDTQY
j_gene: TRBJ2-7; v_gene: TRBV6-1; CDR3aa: ASSASAGRASYEQY
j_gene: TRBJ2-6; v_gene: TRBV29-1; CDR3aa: SVQAGRSSGANVLT
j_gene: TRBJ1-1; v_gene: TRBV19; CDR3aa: ASRKTQGRAAGGVMNTEAF
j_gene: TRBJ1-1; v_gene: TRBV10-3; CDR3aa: AIRGTGTEAF
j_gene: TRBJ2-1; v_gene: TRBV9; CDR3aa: ASSAEETSGIYNEQF
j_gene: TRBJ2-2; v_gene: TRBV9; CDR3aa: ASSHSTGELF
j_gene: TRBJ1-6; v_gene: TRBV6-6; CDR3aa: ASTNRGTSGDSPLH
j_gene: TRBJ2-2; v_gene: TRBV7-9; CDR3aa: ASTVTRTGELF
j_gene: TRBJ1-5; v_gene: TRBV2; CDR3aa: ASRGDRGSNQPQH
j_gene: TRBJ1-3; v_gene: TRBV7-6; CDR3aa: ASSSGQAPFSGNTIY
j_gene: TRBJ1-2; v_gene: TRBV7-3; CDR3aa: ASSLGQEGYGYT
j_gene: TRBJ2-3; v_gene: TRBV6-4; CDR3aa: ASSPLAGGGATDTQY
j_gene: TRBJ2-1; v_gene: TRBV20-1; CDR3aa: SARPGYEQF
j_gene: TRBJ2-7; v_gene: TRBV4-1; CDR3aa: ASRPPGAPTREQY
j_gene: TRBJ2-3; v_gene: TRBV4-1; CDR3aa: ASSRGTGADTQY
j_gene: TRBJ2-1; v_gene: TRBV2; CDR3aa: ASRGLFPGEQF
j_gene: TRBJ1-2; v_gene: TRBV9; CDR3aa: ASSVDWSANYGYT
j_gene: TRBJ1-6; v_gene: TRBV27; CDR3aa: ASSPGWTGRNSPLH
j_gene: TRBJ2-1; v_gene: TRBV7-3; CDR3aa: ASSPDRGYNEQF
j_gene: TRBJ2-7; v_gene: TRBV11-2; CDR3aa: ASSLRKLAGFSYEQY
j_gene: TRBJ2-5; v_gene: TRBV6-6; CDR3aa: ASSYGQGQETQY
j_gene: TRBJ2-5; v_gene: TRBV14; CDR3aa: ASSPRQKETQY
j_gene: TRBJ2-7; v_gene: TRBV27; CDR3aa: ASSLRPGQGAYEQY
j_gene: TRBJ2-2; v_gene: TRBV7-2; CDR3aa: ASRPGGLAGRELF
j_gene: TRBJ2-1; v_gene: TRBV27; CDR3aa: ASRKMGQSKNEQF
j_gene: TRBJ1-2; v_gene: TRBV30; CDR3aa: AWSVGGRYGYT
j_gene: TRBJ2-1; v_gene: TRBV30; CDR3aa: AWNRQGASEQF
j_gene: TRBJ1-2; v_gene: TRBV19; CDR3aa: ASSPSGSAYGYT
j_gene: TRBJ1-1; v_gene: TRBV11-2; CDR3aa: ASSLVARGTEAF